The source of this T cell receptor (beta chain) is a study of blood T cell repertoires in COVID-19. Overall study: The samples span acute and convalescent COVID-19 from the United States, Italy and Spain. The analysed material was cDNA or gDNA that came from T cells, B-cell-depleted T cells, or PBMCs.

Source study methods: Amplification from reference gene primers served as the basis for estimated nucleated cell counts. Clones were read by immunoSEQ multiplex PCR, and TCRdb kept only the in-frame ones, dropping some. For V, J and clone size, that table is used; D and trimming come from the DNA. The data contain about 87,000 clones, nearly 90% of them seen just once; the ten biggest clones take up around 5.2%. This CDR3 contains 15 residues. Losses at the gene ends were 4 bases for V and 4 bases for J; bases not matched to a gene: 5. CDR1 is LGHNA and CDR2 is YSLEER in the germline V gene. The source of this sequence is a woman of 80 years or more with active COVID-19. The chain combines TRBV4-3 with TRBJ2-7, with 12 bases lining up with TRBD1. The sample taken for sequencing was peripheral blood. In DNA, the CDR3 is TGCGCCAGCAGCCCAGGGACAGGGGGCGGGTACGAGCAGTACTTC. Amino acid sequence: CASSPGTGGGYEQYF.